This paragraph reports one TCR beta chain. Its target is not known. This specimen belongs to a study of CXCR3-negative and CXCR3-positive naive CD8 T cells. Naive CD8+ T cells showed a CD45RO-CCR7+CD27+CD95- phenotype. Germline V CDR1 and CDR2: SGHDT, YYEEEE. The length of the CDR3 is 16 residues. Study-wide findings and caveats: Comparably high diversity was seen in both naive subsets, and much lower diversity in memory CD8+ cells. Naive cells, whether CXCR3-negative or CXCR3-positive, had similar TRBV-TRBJ usage, while memory cells differed.

UMI-labeled TRB cDNA libraries were prepared by 5' RACE. TCRdb reprocessed the 5' RACE reads, with one entry per CDR3 protein and no DNA. The clone table shows about 130,000 distinct CDR3 sequences, with the ten largest holding 0.25% to 0.35%. V and J are TRBV5-6 and TRBJ1-1; TCRdb reports TRBD1, a call that lacks DNA to check it against. The origin of this receptor is a human donor in good health. Some clones in this sample may be carry-over from other donors' samples. Sequencing was carried out using naive CXCR3- CD8+ T cells from blood. Subset: CD45RO-CCR7+CD27+CD95- naive CD8+ T cells lacking CXCR3 (TNR3-). The CDR3 is CASSRGTRDWGTEAFF.